A single sample gave rise to the 18 T cell receptor delta chains below, sequenced in a study of gamma-delta chains in newborns, infants, children. TCRdb re-identified clones in the reads via CATT. The data show approximately 4,100 delta-chain clones, with under 0.7% seen just once and approximately 15% held by the top ten. The sample was blood. These receptors all come from a child who was a newborn, infant or young child, either healthy, febrile or measles-vaccinated (not recorded which).

The table lists this clone with a few counts. The junction and the germline gene differ at one end; a read error may be behind it. The chain joins TRDV2 to TRDJ3; a possible D gene is TRDD3 (6 bases). Germline V gene data show CDR1 as GEAIGNYY and CDR2 as EKD. The CDR3 extends over 17 amino acids. The CDR3 DNA reads TGTGCCTGTGGCACCGTGGGGGGCTCCTGGGACACCCGACAGGTGTTTTTC. Its translation is CACGTVGGSWDTRQVFF.

In its sample, this clone was seen a few times. TCRdb has a much larger clone's protein, which differs at residue 16 from the translation of this DNA, likely because of a read error; what is shown is the protein translated from the DNA. CDR3 sequence: CACDGTGGYSWDTRQKFF. The DNA for the CDR3 is TGTGCCTGTGACGGTACTGGGGGATACTCCTGGGACACCCGACAGAAGTTTTTC. This rearrangement joins TRDV2 to TRDJ3, with 12 bases that match TRDD3. The CDR3 is 18 amino acids. Germline CDR1 reads GEAIGNYY; CDR2 reads EKD.

This clone was found a few times. This probably arose from a read error, given a far larger clone one base away. The sample holds other DNA sequences that translate to the same CDR3. The V gene is TRDV2, the J gene TRDJ3; TRDD3 might be the D (6 bases). The V gene lost 3 bases and the J gene lost 4 bases, with 12 bases spanning the gap. Germline CDR1 GEAIGNYY, CDR2 EKD. The CDR3 runs to 16 residues. The CDR3 reads CACDWGSSWDTRQMFF. CDR3 DNA: TGTGCCTGTGACTGGGGATCCTCTTGGGACACCCGACAGATGTTTTTC.

Only a few counts were recorded for this clone. A far larger clone is one nucleotide away, so this likely arose from a read error. The same CDR3 is also encoded by other DNA sequences in this sample. The V gene is TRDV2, the J gene TRDJ3, with TRDD3 matching 12 bases. The CDR3 extends over 20 amino acids. The germline V gene has CDR1 GEAIGNYY and CDR2 EKD. The CDR3 reads CACDRLGDTRGTWDTRQMFF. The CDR3 region has the DNA TGTGCCTGCGACAGGCTGGGGGATACGCGAGGGACCTGGGACACCCGACAGATGTTTTTC.

The rearrangement uses TRDV2 and TRDJ2; 9 bases align to TRDD3. Germline V gene sequence: CDR1 GEAIGNYY, CDR2 EKD. The CDR3 contains 19 residues. V trimming: 5 bases; J trimming: 0 bases; junction bases outside the gene matches: 15. The CDR3 loop is CACGPVLGDFYALTAQLFF. CDR3 in DNA: TGTGCCTGTGGCCCCGTACTGGGGGACTTTTACGCTTTGACAGCACAACTCTTCTTT.

A remark on this clone: TCRdb records a much larger clone's protein for this DNA, with a difference at residues 8 and 14 that likely arises from a read error; the protein given is the translation of the DNA. The chain has TRDV2 and TRDJ3, with D perhaps TRDD3 (6 bases). The CDR3 runs 16 residues. The germline V gene has CDR1 GEAIGNYY and CDR2 EKD. This CDR3 reads CACDTVGGWDTRQTFF. The DNA for the CDR3 is TGTGCCTGTGACACCGTGGGGGGTTGGGACACCCGACAGACGTTTTTC.

This clone turned up a few times. This sequence may be a read error, since a much larger clone differs from it by one base. The sample carries other DNA sequences with the same CDR3. The chain is built from TRDV2 and TRDJ2, with 8 nucleotides matching TRDD3. This CDR3 region has 15 residues. The ends lost 7 bases at V and 7 bases at J; junction bases unmatched: 13. Germline lookup yields CDR1 GEAIGNYY and CDR2 EKD. The CDR3: CACEHWGLRGAQLFF. The CDR3 DNA reads TGTGCCTGCGAACACTGGGGGCTCAGGGGAGCACAACTCTTCTTT.

The table lists this clone with a few counts. The mismatch at residue 13 between this DNA's translation and the TCRdb protein of a much larger clone likely reflects a read error; the protein shown is translated from the DNA. V usage is TRAV29/DV5 and J usage is TRDJ2, with 8 bases aligning to TRDD3. CDR3 length equals 16 residues. Germline CDR1 NSMFDY, CDR2 ISSIKDK. CDR3 in amino acids: CAASVLVGDSTARLFF. The DNA of the CDR3 is TGTGCAGCAAGCGTCCTGGTGGGGGATTCGACAGCACGACTCTTCTTT.

Of note for this clone: The protein TCRdb gives is from a much larger clone and does not agree with this DNA's translation at residue 6, likely a read error; the protein shown here comes from the DNA. The chain recombines TRDV3 with TRDJ3; D call uncertain. The CDR3 is 18 residues long. Germline V gene sequence: CDR1 TVYSNPD, CDR2 GDNSRS (reference sequence). The germline V and J ends were trimmed by 2 bases and 0 bases, with 17 bases remaining between them. CDR3 nucleotides: TGTGCCTTTGGGTCGGCTGGATTGGGCTCCTGGGACACCCGACAGATGTTTTTC. This translates into CAFGSAGLGSWDTRQMFF.

Of note for this clone: This DNA's translation and the protein TCRdb lists, from a much larger clone, do not match at residue 17, likely due to a read error; the protein shown is translated from the DNA. The chain recombines TRDV2 with TRDJ3; 9 bases fit TRDD3. Germline-derived CDR1 and CDR2 are GEAIGNYY and EKD. The CDR3 length is 20 residues. The CDR3, as DNA: TGTGCCTGTGACTCTATTTGGGGGATAGGCAGCTCCTGGGACACCCGACTGATGTTTTTC. Its protein product is CACDSIWGIGSSWDTRLMFF.

This clone has a handful of counts. A far larger clone is only one base removed, so a read error is likely. In the same sample, other DNA sequences code for this CDR3. The chain recombines TRDV2 with TRDJ3; 11 bases line up with TRDD3. This CDR3 comprises 19 residues. Germline V CDR1 and CDR2: GEAIGNYY, EKD. Unmatched junction bases numbered 4, after V lost 0 bases and J lost 1 base. The CDR3 nucleotides are TGTGCCTGTGACACCGTACTGGGGGATAGTTCCTGGGACACCCGACAGATGTTTTTC. Protein: CACDTVLGDSSWDTRQMFF.

In regard to this clone: TCRdb's protein, taken from a much larger clone, differs from this DNA's translation at residue 4, likely owing to a read error; the protein displayed comes from the DNA. The chain uses TRDV2 and TRDJ1; 13 positions match TRDD3. The length of the CDR3 is 18 residues. Germline assignment: CDR1 GEAIGNYY and CDR2 EKD. The junction had 11 bases not matched to a gene; V was cut back by 5 bases and J by 0 bases. The CDR3 here is CACGTVLGDTHYTDKLIF. CDR3 DNA sequence: TGTGCCTGTGGCACGGTACTGGGGGATACGCACTACACCGATAAACTCATCTTT.

Comments on this clone: This is likely an artifact of a read error, given a far larger clone one base away. The chain uses TRDV2 and TRDJ1; TRDD3 matches at 8 bases. The V gene's germline CDR1 is GEAIGNYY and CDR2 EKD. This CDR3 contains 14 residues. CDR3 DNA: TGTGCCCGTGACATACTGGGGGACACCGATAAACTCATCTTT. This codes for CARDILGDTDKLIF.

In its sample, this clone was seen a few times. Translating this DNA gives a protein that differs at residue 3 from the TCRdb one, which belongs to a much larger clone; a read error is likely, and the protein shown is this translation. This chain links TRDV2 with TRDJ1; 8 nucleotides align to TRDD3. The CDR3 consists of 15 residues. Per the germline V gene, CDR1 is GEAIGNYY and CDR2 is EKD. CDR3 nucleotides: TGTGCCCGTGACACCGGGATACGCTGGACCGATAAACTCATCTTT. Protein: CARDTGIRWTDKLIF.

Comment on this clone: TCRdb shows a much larger clone's protein in place of this DNA's translation, and the two differ at residue 13, likely through a read error; the protein shown is translated from the DNA. The chain uses TRDV2 and TRDJ3, with 12 bases lining up with TRDD3. Germline V CDR1 and CDR2: GEAIGNYY, EKD. The CDR3 is 18 residues long. This CDR3 is CACDTVLGDTWDARQMFF. The CDR3 DNA follows: TGTGCCTGTGACACCGTACTGGGGGATACCTGGGACGCCCGACAGATGTTTTTC.

This clone is classed as medium-sized. A junction boundary mismatches the germline segment, possibly from a read error. Other nucleotide sequences from this sample produce the same CDR3. This chain uses TRDV2 with TRDJ3, with 12 positions matching TRDD3. Looked up from germline, CDR1 is GEAIGNYY and CDR2 is EKD. This CDR3 comprises 22 residues. This CDR3 is CACDTVWGIRRTAGWDTRQMFF. CDR3 in DNA: TGCGCCTGTGACACCGTCTGGGGGATACGCAGAACGGCTGGTTGGGACACCCGACAGATGTTTTTC.

This clone has just a few counts. The protein TCRdb gives is from a much larger clone and does not agree with this DNA's translation at residue 4, likely a read error; the protein shown here comes from the DNA. This chain connects TRDV2 to TRDJ3; D may be TRDD3 (6 bases). The CDR3 is 18 residues long. CDR1 and CDR2 (germline): GEAIGNYY, EKD. The CDR3 loop is CACGTVGVSSWDTRQMFF. The CDR3 bases are TGTGCCTGTGGCACCGTGGGGGTCAGCTCCTGGGACACCCGACAGATGTTTTTC.

Regarding this clone: This sample also contains other DNA sequences that code for the same CDR3. The genes are TRDV2 and TRDJ3; 8 bases align to TRDD3. CDR3 length: 20 amino acids. Germline trimming cut 0 bases from V and 3 bases from J; bases unmatched to any gene: 12. Germline V gene data show CDR1 as GEAIGNYY and CDR2 as EKD. The CDR3 DNA follows: TGTGCCTGTGACACCACCCTGGGATACGCGAAACACTGGGACACCCGACAGATGTTTTTC. It is translated as CACDTTLGYAKHWDTRQMFF.